One sample yielded the 20 T cell receptor beta chains listed below, sequenced in a study of T cell repertoires in cytomegalovirus infection (dated by TCRdb to 2018 to 2020). Sequencing was performed on an Illumina HiSeq 1500. The public reads were run again by TCRdb, first through fastp at Q25 and then through MiXCR, and only productive beta chains were kept. CDR3 protein duplicates are merged, each entry listing the most common genes and DNA. Recorded for this sample are nearly 550,000 distinct CDR3 sequences; 15% to 20% of them occurred a single time. Clones ranked in the top ten supply under 30% of the sample. Sequencing was carried out using CD8+ T cells from PBMCs. These receptor sequences come from a human donor in good health (CMV status not recorded). Some clones in this sample may be carry-over from other donors' samples.

This clonotype was seen ten or more times. The CDR3 nucleotides are TGTGCCAGTAGTGATCTAGGCCGCGGAGGGAATGAGCAGTTCTTC. It codes for CASSDLGRGGNEQFF. The rearrangement joins TRBV19 to TRBJ2-1; D may be TRBD2 (6 bases). Between the trimmed V and J ends, which lost 5 bases and 7 bases, there was a span of 18 bases. CDR3 length: 15 amino acids. Germline CDR1 is LNHDA and CDR2 is SQIVND (reference sequence).

This clonotype was seen more than once but under ten times. V is TRBV7-6 and J is TRBJ2-1; no clear D. V gave up 1 base and J gave up 0 bases, with 16 bases separating them. CDR3 length: 18 residues. Germline CDR1 and CDR2: SGHVS and FNYEAQ. The CDR3 spells CASSLVSGGRSSYNEQFF. As DNA, the CDR3 is TGTGCCAGCAGCTTAGTCAGTGGCGGTCGCTCCTCCTACAATGAGCAGTTCTTC.

Notes on this clonotype: The CDR3 end shows no conserved phenylalanine or tryptophan, and so a read error is likely. The chain links TRBV5-5 to TRBJ2-1, with TRBD1 identical over 9 bases. Germline V gene sequence: CDR1 SGHKS, CDR2 YYEKEE (reference sequence). Trimming cost V 0 bases and J 9 bases; bases outside gene matches: 7. The CDR3 extends over 15 amino acids. The DNA of the CDR3 is TGTGCCAGCAGCTTGGGGACAGGGGCGCCGGGTGAGCAGTTCTTA. It encodes CASSLGTGAPGEQFL.

This clonotype was detected a few times. The chain joins TRBV14 to TRBJ1-2; TRBD1 is a possible D gene (5 bases). Looked up from germline, CDR1 is SGHDN and CDR2 is FVKESK. Between the trimmed V and J ends, which lost 1 base and 4 bases, there was a span of 10 bases. This CDR3 comprises 14 residues. CDR3 DNA: TGTGCCAGCAGCCAAGTGGGGGAGGTCTATGGCTACACCTTC. Protein product: CASSQVGEVYGYTF.

There are many counts of this clonotype. The CDR3 region has the DNA TGTGCCAGCCTGCCGGGACAGACCTTAACGGGAGAGACCCAGTACTTC. It yields the protein CASLPGQTLTGETQYF. The J gene is TRBJ2-5, the V gene TRBV28; TRBD1 matches at 7 bases. The germline CDR1 and CDR2 sequences are MDHEN and SYDVKM. This CDR3 contains 16 residues. V gave up 8 bases and J gave up 4 bases; unmatched junction bases: 16.

V is TRBV28 and J is TRBJ1-6; possibly TRBD1 for D (5 bases). The CDR3 has 14 amino acids. V was trimmed by 5 bases and J by 4 bases, leaving 9 bases between them. The germline gives CDR1 MDHEN, CDR2 SYDVKM. CDR3 sequence reads: CASSAGRYNSPLHF. The CDR3 nucleotides read TGTGCCAGCAGTGCGGGACGTTATAATTCACCCCTCCACTTT.

Turning to this clonotype: The CDR3 does not close with the conserved phenylalanine or tryptophan, likely indicating a read error. The chain employs TRBV7-4 and TRBJ2-7; 10 nucleotides agree with TRBD1. This CDR3 is 13 amino acids long. Germline-derived CDR1 and CDR2 are SGHVT and SQSDAQ. V dropped 6 bases and J dropped 3; count of bases not matched to a gene: 2. CDR3 sequence reads: CASRGDRGYEQYL. The CDR3 bases are TGTGCCAGCAGGGGGGACAGGGGCTACGAGCAGTACCTC.

There are many counts of this clonotype. This rearrangement joins TRBV4-2 to TRBJ2-3; TRBD2 matches 9 bases. From germline, CDR1 is LGHNA and CDR2 YNFKEQ. V lost 8 bases, J lost 4 bases, and 13 bases stayed unmatched. This CDR3 is 16 amino acids long. The DNA of the CDR3 is TGTGCCAGCTCGACGATAGTAGCGGGAGAGGCAGATACGCAGTATTTT. It yields the protein CASSTIVAGEADTQYF.

This clonotype was recorded a few times. This chain links TRBV6-5 with TRBJ1-2; D uncertain. CDR3 length equals 14 residues. CDR1 is MNHEY, CDR2 SVGAGI, per germline. V lost 2 bases and J lost 7, with 14 bases in between. CDR3 DNA: TGTGCCAGCAGTTACCGTCAGGAATATGGTGGCTACACCTTC. It specifies CASSYRQEYGGYTF.

The chain couples TRBV4-2 to TRBJ2-7; the D is unclear. In germline, CDR1 is LGHNA, CDR2 YNFKEQ. The CDR3 contains 15 residues. V was trimmed by 4 bases and J by 2 bases, leaving 15 bases between them. For the CDR3, the DNA is TGTGCCAGCAGCCCTAACCTTTTAGCAGCCTACGAGCAGTACTTC. This codes for CASSPNLLAAYEQYF.

This clonotype was observed once. The V gene is TRBV5-1, the J gene TRBJ1-2; no firm D call. This CDR3 comprises 13 residues. The V gene's germline CDR1 is SGHRS and CDR2 YFSETQ. V dropped 4 bases and J dropped 4 bases, with 11 bases sitting between them. The CDR3 sequence: CASSPTTLYGYTF. Here the CDR3 DNA reads TGCGCCAGCAGCCCGACAACCCTCTATGGCTACACCTTC.

This clonotype turned up a few times. The chain couples TRBV29-1 to TRBJ2-7; 15 bases are a match to TRBD2. The CDR3 has 17 amino acids. CDR1 and CDR2 (germline): SQVTM, ANQGSEA. V shed 7 bases and J 7 bases; nucleotides not matched to a gene: 17. CDR3 protein: CSATNWGLAGGDREQYF. The CDR3 region has the DNA TGCAGCGCCACCAACTGGGGACTAGCGGGAGGAGATCGGGAGCAGTACTTC.

The chain is built from TRBV15 and TRBJ2-5, with 9 bases matching TRBD2. V was pared by 3 bases and J by 3 bases, with 11 bases of the junction left unmatched. This CDR3 has 17 amino acids. CDR1 LNHNV and CDR2 YYDKDF come from the germline V gene (reference sequence). Written as DNA, the CDR3 is TGTGCCACCAGCAGGGGACCGGGACTAGCTTTCAAAGAGACCCAGTACTTC. Translating it yields CATSRGPGLAFKETQYF.

The sample holds many counts of this clonotype. The chain couples TRBV27 to TRBJ1-5; 9 nucleotides agree with TRBD1. The germline CDR1 and CDR2 sequences are MNHEY and SMNVEV (reference sequence). Trimming took 6 bases from V and 7 from J; bases not matched to a gene: 7. The CDR3 loop spans 14 amino acids. Here the CDR3 reads CASRQGAGTQPQHF. In DNA, the CDR3 is TGTGCCAGCAGACAGGGGGCAGGTACGCAGCCCCAGCATTTT.

This clonotype was detected only a few times. CDR3 DNA: TGCGCCAGCAGGAGCCCGGGGAACATACCCTACGAGCAGTACTTC. This sequence encodes CASRSPGNIPYEQYF. This chain joins TRBV5-1 and TRBJ2-7, with D maybe TRBD2 (5 bases). V was pared by 5 bases and J by 2 bases, with 17 bases between. The CDR3 covers 15 residues. CDR1 and CDR2 (germline): SGHRS, YFSETQ.

In this sample, this clonotype turned up many times. CDR3 residues: CASSKLAGNEQFF. The CDR3 bases are TGTGCCAGTAGTAAACTAGCTGGAAATGAGCAGTTCTTC. This chain uses TRBV19 with TRBJ2-1; possible D gene TRBD2, 6 bases. In germline, CDR1 is LNHDA, CDR2 SQIVND (reference sequence). V was pared by 4 bases and J by 7 bases, with 11 bases between. The CDR3 length is 13 residues.

J is TRBJ1-1 and V is TRBV27; possible D gene TRBD1, 5 bases. V gave up 1 base and J gave up 7 bases, with 13 bases separating them. Germline assignment: CDR1 MNHEY and CDR2 SMNVEV (reference sequence). This CDR3 is built from 14 residues. This CDR3 is CASSLLAGRNEAFF. The CDR3 DNA is TGTGCCAGCAGTTTATTGGCAGGGCGGAATGAAGCTTTCTTT.

The chain carries TRBV6-6 and TRBJ2-7; 9 bases align to TRBD1. V was clipped by 2 bases and J by 0 bases; unmatched bases: 11. This CDR3 spans 18 amino acids. CDR1 MNHNY and CDR2 SVGAGI come from the germline V gene (reference sequence). This CDR3 reads CASSYVPRTGDYSYEQYF. Here the CDR3 DNA reads TGTGCCAGCAGTTACGTACCTAGGACAGGGGACTACTCCTACGAGCAGTACTTC.

This clonotype was detected a few times. The chain recombines TRBV28 with TRBJ1-2; 8 bases are a match to TRBD1. The CDR3 is made up of 14 amino acids. Germline lookup yields CDR1 MDHEN and CDR2 SYDVKM. V lost 7 bases to trimming and J lost 8 bases; unmatched junction nucleotides: 12. In nucleotides, the CDR3 is TGTGCCAGCACCGGACCCCCAGGGGGCGGCGGCTACACCTTC. As protein: CASTGPPGGGGYTF.

This clonotype was seen many times. The chain is built from TRBV6-1 and TRBJ2-7; TRBD1 might be the D (5 bases). Trimming removed 7 bases from V and 4 bases from J, with 8 bases in between. Germline V gene lookup returns CDR1 MNHNS and CDR2 SASEGT. CDR3 length equals 11 residues. The CDR3 loop reads CASTDSYEQYF. CDR3 in DNA: TGTGCCAGCACCGACAGTTACGAGCAGTACTTC.